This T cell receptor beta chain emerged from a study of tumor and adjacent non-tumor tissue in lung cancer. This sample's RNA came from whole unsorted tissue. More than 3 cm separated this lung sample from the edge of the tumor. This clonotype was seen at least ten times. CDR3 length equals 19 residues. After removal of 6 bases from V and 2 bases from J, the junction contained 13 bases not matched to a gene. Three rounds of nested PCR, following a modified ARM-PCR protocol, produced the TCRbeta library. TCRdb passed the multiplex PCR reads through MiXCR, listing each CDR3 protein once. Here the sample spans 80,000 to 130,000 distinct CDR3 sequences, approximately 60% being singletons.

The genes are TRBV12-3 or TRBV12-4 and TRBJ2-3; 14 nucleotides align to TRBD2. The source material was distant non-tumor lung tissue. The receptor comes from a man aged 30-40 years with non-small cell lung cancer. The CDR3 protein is CASSSSPGLAGEYTDTQYF. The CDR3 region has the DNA TGTGCCAGCAGCTCTTCACCGGGACTAGCGGGAGAGTACACAGATACGCAGTATTTT.